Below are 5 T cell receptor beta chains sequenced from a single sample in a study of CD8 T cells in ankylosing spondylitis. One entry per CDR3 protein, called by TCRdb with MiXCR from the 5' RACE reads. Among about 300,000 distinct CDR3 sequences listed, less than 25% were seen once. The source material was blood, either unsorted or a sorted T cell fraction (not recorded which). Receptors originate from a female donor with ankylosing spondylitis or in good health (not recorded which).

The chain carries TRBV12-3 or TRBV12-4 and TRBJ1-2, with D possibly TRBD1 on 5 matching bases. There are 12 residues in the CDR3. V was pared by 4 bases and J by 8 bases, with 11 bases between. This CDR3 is CASSSWWTGYTF. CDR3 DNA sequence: TGTGCCAGCAGTTCCTGGTGGACAGGCTACACCTTC.

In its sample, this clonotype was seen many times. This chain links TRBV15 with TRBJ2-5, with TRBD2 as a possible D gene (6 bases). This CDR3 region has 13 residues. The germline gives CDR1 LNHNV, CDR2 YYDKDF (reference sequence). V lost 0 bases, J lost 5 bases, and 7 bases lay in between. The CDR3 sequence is CATSRDRGETQYF. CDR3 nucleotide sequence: TGTGCCACCAGCAGAGATCGGGGGGAGACCCAGTACTTC.

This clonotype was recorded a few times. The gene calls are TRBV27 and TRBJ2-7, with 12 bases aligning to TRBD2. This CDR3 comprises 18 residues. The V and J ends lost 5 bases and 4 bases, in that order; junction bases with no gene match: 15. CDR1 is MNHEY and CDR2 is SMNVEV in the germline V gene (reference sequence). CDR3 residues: CASSIYTSGRPLGYEQYF. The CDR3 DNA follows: TGTGCCAGCAGTATCTATACTAGCGGGAGGCCGCTGGGGTACGAGCAGTACTTC.

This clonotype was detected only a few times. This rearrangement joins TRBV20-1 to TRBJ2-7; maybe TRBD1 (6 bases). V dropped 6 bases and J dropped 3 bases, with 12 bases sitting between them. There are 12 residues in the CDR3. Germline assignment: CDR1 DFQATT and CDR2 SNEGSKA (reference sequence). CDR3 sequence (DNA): TGCAGTGCCAAGCTCAGGGGCTACGAGCAGTACTTC. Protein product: CSAKLRGYEQYF.

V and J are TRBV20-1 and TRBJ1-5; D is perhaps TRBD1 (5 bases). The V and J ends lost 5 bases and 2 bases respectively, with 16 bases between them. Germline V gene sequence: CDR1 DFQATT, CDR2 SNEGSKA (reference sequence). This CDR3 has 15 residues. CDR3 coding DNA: TGCAGTGCTCCCTCCGGGACCGGCGGCAATCAGCCCCAGCATTTT. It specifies CSAPSGTGGNQPQHF.